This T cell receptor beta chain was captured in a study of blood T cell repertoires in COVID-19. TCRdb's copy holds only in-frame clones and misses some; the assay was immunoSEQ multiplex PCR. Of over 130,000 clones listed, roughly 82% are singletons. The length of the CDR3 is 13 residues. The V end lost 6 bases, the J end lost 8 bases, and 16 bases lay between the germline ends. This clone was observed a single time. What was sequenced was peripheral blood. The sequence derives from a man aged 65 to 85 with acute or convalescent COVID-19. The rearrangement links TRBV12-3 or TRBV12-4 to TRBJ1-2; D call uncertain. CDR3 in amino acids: CASSPAQARGYTF. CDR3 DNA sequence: TGTGCCAGCAGCCCGGCTCAGGCTCGGGGCTACACCTTC.